Sequencing of this TCR beta chain was carried out in a study of control samples from healthy donors and cancer patients. Trimming took 6 bases from V and 2 from J; bases not matched to a gene: 7. CDR3 length equals 15 residues. Libraries were prepared by immunoSEQ multiplex PCR; TCRdb keeps only in-frame clonotypes and omits some of them. The sample contains 130,000 or so clones, roughly nine tenths of which appear only once. Sequencing was done on a sample of PBMCs. The V gene is TRBV23-1, the J gene TRBJ1-5; TRBD1 matches at 7 bases. TRBV23-1 is annotated as an ORF whose role is uncertain. The receptor comes from a man between 50 and 59 years old with head and neck cancer. The DNA of the CDR3 is TGCGCCAGCAGGACCCGACAGGGTGGCAATCAGCCCCAGCATTTT. Its translation: CASRTRQGGNQPQHF.